This TCR beta chain is drawn from a study of blood T cells in healthy people across ages. Using a J-beta primer mix together with a sample-barcoded 5' primer, a second PCR was run for roughly 7 to 11 cycles. In TCRdb, the 5' RACE reads were re-called with MiXCR into one record per CDR3 protein. The profile shows approximately 490,000 distinct CDR3 sequences, 24% of them singletons. This clonotype was counted at least ten times. The sample was also linked to a second study, of T cells of mothers and their children. Turning to that study: Healthy Caucasian mothers, three in number, and their six children were the donors. The study found slightly higher but non-significant overlap in related versus unrelated mother-child pairs.

The source material was blood. The sequence derives from a boy under 18 in good health.

CDR3 sequence: CASSLSAGRETQYF. As DNA, the CDR3 is TGTGCCAGCAGCTTAAGTGCAGGGCGGGAGACCCAGTACTTC. This chain connects TRBV7-2 to TRBJ2-1; D is perhaps TRBD1 (5 bases). The better agreement between TRBJ2-5 and the DNA end casts doubt on the J call. This CDR3 contains 14 residues. Germline V CDR1 and CDR2: SGHTA, FQGNSA.